A single sample is the source of the 5 T cell receptor beta chains below, sequenced in a study of cytomegalovirus exposure and HLA in healthy donors. 60 Vbeta and 13 Jbeta primers were used in PCR. TCRdb's copy holds only in-frame clones and misses some; the assay was immunoSEQ multiplex PCR. The sample consists of about 110,000 clones, less than 85% of them appearing once. The specimen was PBMCs. Every receptor here comes from a man aged 25-45 years in good health and CMV-seropositive.

The chain joins TRBV19 to TRBJ1-5, with 8 bases aligning to TRBD1. CDR1 is LNHDA, CDR2 SQIVND, per germline (reference sequence). Germline trimming cut 7 bases from V and 1 base from J; bases unmatched to any gene: 9. The CDR3 length is 16 residues. In DNA form, the CDR3 reads TGTGCCAGTACCTGGGCAGGGGGCACGAGCAATCAGCCCCAGCATTTT. Amino acid sequence: CASTWAGGTSNQPQHF.

The rearrangement links TRBV2 to TRBJ2-1; 14 nucleotides align to TRBD2. This CDR3 region has 16 residues. Germline V CDR1 and CDR2: SNHLY, FYNNEI. The junction had 5 bases not matched to a gene; V was cut back by 3 bases and J by 7 bases. The CDR3 loop reads CASSDRLAGGLNEQFF. For the CDR3, the DNA is TGTGCCAGCAGTGACCGACTAGCGGGGGGGCTAAATGAGCAGTTCTTC.

The J gene is TRBJ1-6, the V gene TRBV19; possible D gene TRBD1, 5 bases. This CDR3 region has 13 residues. The V gene lost 4 bases and the J gene lost 11 bases, with 12 bases spanning the gap. Germline V gene data show CDR1 as LNHDA and CDR2 as SQIVND (reference sequence). The CDR3 loop is CASSNRGSTPLHF. The CDR3 DNA follows: TGTGCCAGTAGTAACCGGGGGTCAACACCCCTCCACTTT.

The V call is TRBV28, the J call TRBJ1-1, with D tentatively TRBD1 (6 bases). Germline CDR1 and CDR2: MDHEN and SYDVKM. The CDR3 runs 16 residues. The ends were cut back, 5 bases at V and 0 bases at J, with 16 bases in the middle. The CDR3 loop reads CASSRPGQEMNTEAFF. The CDR3 region has the DNA TGTGCCAGCAGTAGACCGGGACAAGAGATGAACACTGAAGCTTTCTTT.

This chain links TRBV16 with TRBJ1-2; TRBD1 matches at 12 bases. CDR3 size: 19 residues. The ends lost 2 bases at V and 7 bases at J; junction bases unmatched: 17. CDR1 and CDR2 from the germline V gene are KGHSY and FQNENV. CDR3 loop: CASSQPPPVGTGGESGYTF. CDR3 bases: TGTGCCAGCAGCCAACCCCCTCCCGTCGGGACAGGGGGCGAGAGTGGCTACACCTTC.